The T cell receptor (beta chain) under discussion was sequenced for a study of CD4 and CD8 cells across lung adenocarcinoma regions. The CDR3 sequence is 15 residues long. Germline-derived CDR1 and CDR2 are SGDLS and YYNGEE. V lost 0 bases, J lost 8 bases, and 8 bases stayed unmatched. Localized lung adenocarcinoma, a non-small cell lung cancer, affected the donors. Each CDR3 protein gets one entry after TCRdb re-called the PCR reads with MiXCR. This repertoire shows around 15,000 distinct CDR3 sequences, approximately 40% found once; its top ten account for 17%. The receptor comes from a male donor with lung adenocarcinoma. The CD4 and CD8 labels of this study may be unreliable. The specimen was CD4+ T cells from the center of a lung tumor. This rearrangement joins TRBV9 to TRBJ2-1; 7 positions agree with TRBD1. The CDR3 bases are TGTGCCAGCAGCGTAGCTCCGGGACAGCCCCATGAGCAGTTCTTC. Protein: CASSVAPGQPHEQFF.